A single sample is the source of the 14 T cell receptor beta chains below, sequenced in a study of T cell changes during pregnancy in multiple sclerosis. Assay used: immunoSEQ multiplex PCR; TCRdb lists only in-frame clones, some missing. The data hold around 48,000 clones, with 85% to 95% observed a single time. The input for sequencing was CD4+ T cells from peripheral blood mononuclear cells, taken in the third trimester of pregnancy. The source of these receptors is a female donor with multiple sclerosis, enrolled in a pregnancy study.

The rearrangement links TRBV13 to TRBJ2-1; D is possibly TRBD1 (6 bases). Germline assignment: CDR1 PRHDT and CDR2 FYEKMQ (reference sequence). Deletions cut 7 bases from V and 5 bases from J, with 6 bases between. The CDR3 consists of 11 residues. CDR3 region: CASTGDNEQFF. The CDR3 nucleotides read TGTGCCAGCACAGGGGACAATGAGCAGTTCTTC.

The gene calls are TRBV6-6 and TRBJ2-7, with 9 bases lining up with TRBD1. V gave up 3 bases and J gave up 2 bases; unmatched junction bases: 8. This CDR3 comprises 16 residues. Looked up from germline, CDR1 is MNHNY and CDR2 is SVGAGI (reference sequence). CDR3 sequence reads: CASSYSPGTGTYEQYF. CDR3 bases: TGTGCCAGCAGTTATTCTCCCGGGACAGGGACCTACGAGCAGTACTTC.

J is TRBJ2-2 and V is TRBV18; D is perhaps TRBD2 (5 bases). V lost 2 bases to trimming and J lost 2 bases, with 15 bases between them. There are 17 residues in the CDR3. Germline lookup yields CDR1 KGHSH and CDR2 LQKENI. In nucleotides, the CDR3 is TGTGCCAGCTCACCAGGTGGTTTTAGCGTTAACACCGGGGAGCTGTTTTTT. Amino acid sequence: CASSPGGFSVNTGELFF.

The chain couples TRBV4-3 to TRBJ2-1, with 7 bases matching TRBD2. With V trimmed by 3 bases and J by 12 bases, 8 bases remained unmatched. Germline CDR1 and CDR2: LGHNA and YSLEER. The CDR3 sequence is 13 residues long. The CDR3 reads CASSHPGGLGQFF. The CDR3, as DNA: TGCGCCAGCAGCCACCCGGGAGGTTTGGGGCAGTTCTTC.

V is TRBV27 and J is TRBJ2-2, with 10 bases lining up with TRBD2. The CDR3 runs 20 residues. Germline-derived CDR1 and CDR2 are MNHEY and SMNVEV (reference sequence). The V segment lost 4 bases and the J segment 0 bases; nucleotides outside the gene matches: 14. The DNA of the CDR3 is TGTGCCAGCAGTTCACGGGGTTGGGCTAGCGGGAGCCCGAACACCGGGGAGCTGTTTTTT. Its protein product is CASSSRGWASGSPNTGELFF.

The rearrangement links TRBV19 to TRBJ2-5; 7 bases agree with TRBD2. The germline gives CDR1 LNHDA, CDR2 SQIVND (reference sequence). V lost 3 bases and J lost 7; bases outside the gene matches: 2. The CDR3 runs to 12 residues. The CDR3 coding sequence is TGTGCCAGTAGTATCTCGGGGGGGACCCAGTACTTC. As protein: CASSISGGTQYF.

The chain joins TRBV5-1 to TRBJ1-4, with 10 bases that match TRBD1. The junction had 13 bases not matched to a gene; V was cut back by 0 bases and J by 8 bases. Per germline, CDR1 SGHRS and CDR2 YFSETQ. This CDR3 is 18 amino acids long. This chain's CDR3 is CASSLAKDRGTVREKLFF. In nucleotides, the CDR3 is TGCGCCAGCAGCTTGGCCAAGGACAGGGGGACGGTGAGGGAAAAACTGTTTTTT.

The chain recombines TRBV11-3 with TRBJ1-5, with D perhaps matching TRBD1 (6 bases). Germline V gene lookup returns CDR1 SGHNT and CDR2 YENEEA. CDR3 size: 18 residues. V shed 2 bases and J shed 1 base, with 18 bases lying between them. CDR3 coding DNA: TGTGCCAGCAGCTTACTAAGGCAGGGGAGATTGAGCAATCAGCCCCAGCATTTT. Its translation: CASSLLRQGRLSNQPQHF.

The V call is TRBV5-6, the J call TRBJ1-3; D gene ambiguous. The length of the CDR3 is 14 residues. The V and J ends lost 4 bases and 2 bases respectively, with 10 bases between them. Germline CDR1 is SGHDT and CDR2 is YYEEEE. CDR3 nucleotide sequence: TGTGCCAGCAGCCTAGGAGTAACTGGAAACACCATATATTTT. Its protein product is CASSLGVTGNTIYF.

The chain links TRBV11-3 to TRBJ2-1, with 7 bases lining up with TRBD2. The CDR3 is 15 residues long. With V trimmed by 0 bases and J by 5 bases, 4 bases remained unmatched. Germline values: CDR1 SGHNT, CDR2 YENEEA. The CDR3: CASSLEPSGNNEQFF. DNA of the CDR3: TGTGCCAGCAGCTTAGAGCCTAGCGGCAACAATGAGCAGTTCTTC.

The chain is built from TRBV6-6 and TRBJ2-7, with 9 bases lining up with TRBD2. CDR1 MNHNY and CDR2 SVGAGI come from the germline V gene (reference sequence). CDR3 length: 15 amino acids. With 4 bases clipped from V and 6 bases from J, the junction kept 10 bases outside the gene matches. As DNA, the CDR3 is TGTGCCAGCAGTTTGGATCTCTTAGCGGGAGTCGAGCAGTACTTC. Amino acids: CASSLDLLAGVEQYF.

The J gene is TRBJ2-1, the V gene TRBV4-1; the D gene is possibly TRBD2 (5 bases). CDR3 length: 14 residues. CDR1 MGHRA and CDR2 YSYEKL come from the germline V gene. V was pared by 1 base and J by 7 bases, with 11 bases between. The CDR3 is CASSQVPLANEQFF. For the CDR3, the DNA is TGCGCCAGCAGCCAAGTCCCGCTAGCAAATGAGCAGTTCTTC.

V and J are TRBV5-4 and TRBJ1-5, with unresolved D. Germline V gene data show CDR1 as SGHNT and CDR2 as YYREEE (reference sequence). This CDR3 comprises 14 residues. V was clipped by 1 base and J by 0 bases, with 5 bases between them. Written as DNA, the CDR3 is TGTGCCAGCAGCTTGTTCAGTAGCAATCAGCCCCAGCATTTT. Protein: CASSLFSSNQPQHF.

CDR3 region: CASSENAGTFEQFF. DNA for the CDR3: TGTGCCAGCAGTGAAAATGCGGGTACGTTTGAGCAGTTCTTC. V gene TRBV2 combines with J gene TRBJ2-1; D possibly corresponds to TRBD2 (5 bases). Germline CDR1 SNHLY, CDR2 FYNNEI. The CDR3 sequence is 14 residues long. Trimming took off 2 bases at V and 9 bases at J, with 14 bases between the two ends.